This T cell receptor (beta chain) was documented in a study of blood T cell repertoires in COVID-19. In the study overall: Sites in the United States, Italy and Spain provided acute and convalescent COVID-19 samples. Sample material is recorded as cDNA or gDNA derived from T cells, B-cell-depleted T cells, or PBMCs.

Followed longitudinally, the Seattle patients had been enrolled during active infection. The CDR3 totals 12 residues. V was trimmed by 4 bases and J by 8 bases, leaving 11 bases between them. From germline, CDR1 is KGHSH and CDR2 LQKENI. Methods used by the authors: Counts of nucleated cells, estimated from reference gene primer amplification, were obtained. Sequenced by immunoSEQ multiplex PCR; TCRdb stores in-frame clones only, minus some. For V, J and clone size, that table is used; D and trimming come from the DNA. The sample has about 190,000 clones; roughly 88% are singletons. The receptor comes from a man older than 75 with COVID-19, enrolled during active disease. Sequences were obtained from peripheral blood. The rearrangement uses TRBV18 and TRBJ1-1, with a weak D call TRBD1 (5 bases). CDR3 sequence: CASSRTTGEAFF. In nucleotides, the CDR3 is TGTGCCAGCTCACGAACTACAGGAGAAGCTTTCTTT.